The 9 T cell receptor beta chains listed next were all sequenced from one sample in a study of T-cell memory formation after mild COVID-19. Using its own MiXCR run on the 5' RACE reads, TCRdb lists one record per CDR3 protein. The profile shows some 340,000 distinct CDR3 sequences, roughly 13% of them singletons. Sequencing was performed on PBMCs or a T cell subset sorted from them (not recorded which). Receptors were obtained from a man between 18 and 29 years old who had mild COVID-19 (a few samples of this study predate the infection). Cell type and time point are not known.

This clonotype was counted a few times. The gene calls are TRBV5-4 and TRBJ2-5; weak D call: TRBD1 (6 bases). The CDR3 runs 14 residues. Per germline, CDR1 SGHNT and CDR2 YYREEE (reference sequence). The V gene lost 3 bases and the J gene lost 1 base, with 10 bases spanning the gap. This chain's CDR3 is CASSSQTGQETQYF. DNA of the CDR3: TGTGCCAGCAGCTCCCAGACAGGCCAAGAGACCCAGTACTTC. The full variable domain, with the rest looked up from reference TRBV5-4 and TRBJ2-5, is ETGVTQSPTHLIKTRGQQVTLRCSSQSGHNTVSWYQQALGQGPQFIFQYYREEENGRGNFPPRFSGLQFPNYSSELNVNALELDDSALYLCASSSQTGQETQYFGPGTRLLVL.

This clonotype was observed a few times. The chain employs TRBV2 and TRBJ2-4, with D unclear. This CDR3 is built from 18 residues. In germline, CDR1 is SNHLY, CDR2 FYNNEI. The V end was cut by 0 bases, the J end by 4 bases, with 19 bases between. CDR3 nucleotide sequence: TGTGCCAGCAGTGAAGCGTACCGTAGGAAAAACAGTAAAAACATTCAGTACTTC. It translates to CASSEAYRRKNSKNIQYF.

This rearrangement joins TRBV18 to TRBJ1-1, with D perhaps matching TRBD1 (5 bases). CDR3 length: 14 amino acids. The V gene lost 1 base and the J gene lost 6 bases, with 12 bases spanning the gap. In germline, CDR1 is KGHSH, CDR2 LQKENI. CDR3 sequence: CASSPRRDGAEAFF. CDR3 sequence (DNA): TGTGCCAGCTCACCACGCAGGGATGGCGCTGAAGCTTTCTTT.

The V and J genes are TRBV28 and TRBJ2-5; D possibly matches TRBD1 or TRBD2 (5 bases each). The CDR3 is 11 residues long. V shed 10 bases and J shed 5 bases, with 11 bases lying between them. Germline assignment: CDR1 MDHEN and CDR2 SYDVKM. The CDR3: CAITRGETQYF. DNA of the CDR3: TGTGCCATCACACGGGGCGAGACCCAGTACTTC.

This chain connects TRBV7-9 to TRBJ2-7; 7 bases agree with TRBD1. With 5 bases clipped from V and 10 bases from J, the junction kept 5 bases outside the gene matches. CDR1 is SEHNR and CDR2 is FQNEAQ in the germline V gene (reference sequence). The CDR3 runs to 11 residues. The CDR3 here is CASSATGVQYF. As DNA, the CDR3 is TGTGCCAGCAGCGCCACAGGGGTTCAGTACTTC.

This clonotype was counted a few times. This chain joins TRBV6-5 and TRBJ2-7, with TRBD1 matching 9 bases. Germline V lookup: CDR1 MNHEY, CDR2 SVGAGI. This CDR3 spans 15 amino acids. V gave up 4 bases and J gave up 2 bases; unmatched junction bases: 6. The CDR3 loop is CASSSGQGRTYEQYF. CDR3 nucleotides: TGTGCCAGCAGTTCGGGACAGGGAAGGACCTACGAGCAGTACTTC.

Only a few counts were recorded for this clonotype. V and J are TRBV12-3 or TRBV12-4 and TRBJ1-2; D call uncertain. The CDR3 spans 13 residues. The V end lost 3 bases, the J end lost 8 bases, and 13 bases lay between the germline ends. DNA of the CDR3: TGTGCCAGCAGTTTGGGCGAAACGCTGGGCTACACCTTC. This codes for CASSLGETLGYTF.

At least ten counts were recorded for this clonotype. The rearrangement uses TRBV6-6 and TRBJ1-1, with D possibly TRBD1 on 5 matching bases. CDR1 is MNHNY, CDR2 SVGAGI, per germline (reference sequence). Trimming took 5 bases from V and 5 from J, leaving 15 bases between them. This CDR3 has 14 amino acids. The CDR3 loop reads CASSPPGRGTEAFF. CDR3 DNA sequence: TGTGCCAGCAGTCCCCCAGGGAGGGGAACTGAAGCTTTCTTT.

The V gene is TRBV6-5, the J gene TRBJ2-5, with 8 positions matching TRBD2. J gave up 3 bases and V 6 bases, and 12 bases lay outside the gene matches. The CDR3 is 16 amino acids. Per germline, CDR1 MNHEY and CDR2 SVGAGI. CDR3 residues: CASSPVAGGGKETQYF. In DNA form, the CDR3 reads TGTGCCAGCAGCCCGGTGGCCGGGGGGGGAAAAGAGACCCAGTACTTC.